Below, 9 T cell receptor beta chains from the same sample are listed, as sequenced in a study of cytomegalovirus exposure and HLA in healthy donors. The PCR employed 60 Vbeta primers together with 13 Jbeta primers. TCRdb keeps only in-frame clones here, not all; method: immunoSEQ multiplex PCR. This table holds 90,000 to 120,000 clones. The sequenced material came from PBMCs. The receptor set was obtained from a man aged 50-60 years in good health and CMV-seronegative.

In nucleotides, the CDR3 is TGTGCCAGCAGCCCAACACGAACCCAGGGGAATGAAAAACTGTTTTTT. It specifies CASSPTRTQGNEKLFF. J is TRBJ1-4 and V is TRBV7-9; D perhaps matches TRBD1 (6 bases). The CDR3 runs to 16 residues. The V end lost 5 bases, the J end lost 5 bases, and 18 bases lay between the germline ends. Germline V gives CDR1 SEHNR, CDR2 FQNEAQ (reference sequence).

This chain connects TRBV27 to TRBJ2-7, with 7 bases fitting TRBD1. This CDR3 contains 15 residues. Germline V CDR1 and CDR2: MNHEY, SMNVEV (reference sequence). V was pared by 3 bases and J by 0 bases, with 5 bases of the junction left unmatched. For the CDR3, the DNA is TGTGCCAGCAGTTTGTTGGGACAGAGCTCCTACGAGCAGTACTTC. Its translation is CASSLLGQSSYEQYF.

J is TRBJ1-1 and V is TRBV29-1, with TRBD1 matching over 9 bases. The CDR3 consists of 15 residues. Unmatched junction bases numbered 8, after V lost 0 bases and J lost 6 bases. The germline CDR1 and CDR2 sequences are SQVTM and ANQGSEA. The DNA for the CDR3 is TGCAGCGTTGAAGATCGCGGACAGGGGTATTCTGAAGCTTTCTTT. Its translation is CSVEDRGQGYSEAFF.

The chain employs TRBV2 and TRBJ2-7, with D possibly being TRBD2 (5 bases). The CDR3 is 11 residues long. Germline CDR1 SNHLY, CDR2 FYNNEI. V lost 6 bases and J 7 bases, leaving 10 bases between the germline ends. CDR3 sequence: CASRGRMEQYF. The CDR3 coding sequence is TGTGCCAGCAGAGGGAGAATGGAGCAGTACTTC.

The V gene is TRBV2, the J gene TRBJ1-4, with D unclear. Looked up from germline, CDR1 is SNHLY and CDR2 is FYNNEI. Trimming shortened V by 6 bases and J by 0 bases, and 8 bases separated the two germline ends. The CDR3 extends over 14 amino acids. In DNA, the CDR3 is TGTGCCAGCAGCCGTACAACAACTAATGAAAAACTGTTTTTT. This encodes CASSRTTTNEKLFF.

The CDR3 nucleotides are TGTGCCAGCAGACAAACAGGGGCTAATGGCTACACCTTC. Its translation is CASRQTGANGYTF. V and J are TRBV27 and TRBJ1-2, with TRBD1 matching over 7 bases. After removal of 6 bases from V and 6 bases from J, the junction contained 7 bases not matched to a gene. The length of the CDR3 is 13 residues. Germline-derived CDR1 and CDR2 are MNHEY and SMNVEV (reference sequence).

The V call is TRBV5-4, the J call TRBJ2-1; 11 positions agree with TRBD2. Germline V lookup: CDR1 SGHNT, CDR2 YYREEE (reference sequence). The V segment lost 9 bases and the J segment 2 bases; nucleotides outside the gene matches: 7. This CDR3 spans 15 amino acids. CDR3 sequence (DNA): TGTGCCACCTTTAGCGGGGGGGGACCCTACAATGAGCAGTTCTTC. It specifies CATFSGGGPYNEQFF.

For the CDR3, the DNA is TGTGCCAGCAGCTTAGGGGGCATTTACACTGAAGCTTTCTTT. Protein: CASSLGGIYTEAFF. The V gene is TRBV7-2, the J gene TRBJ1-1; possible D gene TRBD1, 5 bases. The CDR3 runs to 14 residues. CDR1 and CDR2 from the germline V gene are SGHTA and FQGNSA. V lost 1 base, J lost 3 bases, and 9 bases lay in between.

The V call is TRBV4-3, the J call TRBJ1-2; 10 bases fit TRBD1. This CDR3 is 14 amino acids long. Per germline, CDR1 LGHNA and CDR2 YSLEER. Unmatched junction bases numbered 7, after V lost 4 bases and J lost 8 bases. CDR3 sequence: CASSPGQGERGYTF. The CDR3 DNA sequence: TGCGCCAGCAGCCCAGGACAGGGGGAAAGGGGCTACACCTTC.